This TCR beta chain was recorded in a study of T cell responses to AZD1222 COVID-19 vaccine. Study-wide results and limits: Repertoires were obtained solely post-peak T cell response.

V was cut by 3 bases and J by 4 bases, with 16 bases left in between. This CDR3 contains 15 residues. Germline V gives CDR1 SGHRS, CDR2 YFSETQ. This table comes from immunoSEQ multiplex PCR, and its TCRdb copy is limited to in-frame clones, with some not included. The sample lists 140,000 or so clones, roughly 90% seen once, with around 4.7% in the top ten. Concerning this clone: What it binds is unknown.

The genes are TRBV5-1 and TRBJ1-1; D is perhaps TRBD1 (5 bases). Sequenced here: peripheral blood, sampled on day 0 of AZD1222 vaccination. The receptor's source is an adult in good health. CDR3 nucleotide sequence: TGCGCCAGCAGCTCCAGGAGTATCGGGGGCACTGAAGCTTTCTTT. This translates into CASSSRSIGGTEAFF.